The source of this T cell receptor beta chain is a study of beta chain features in type 1 diabetes. Study outcomes and limitations: TCRB CDR3s from Type 1 diabetes patients were moderately but significantly shorter in all four CD4+ subsets. It was among patients, rather than healthy donors, that naive, central memory and Treg TCRB repertoires appeared more similar. PCR might favor shorter templates, equally in patients and controls.

Naive, central memory, regulatory and stem cell-like memory cells within the CD4+ compartment were sorted using CD45RO/CCR7/CD25/CD127/CD95/CD27. Germline CDR1 SGHTA, CDR2 FQGNSA. The CDR3 is 16 amino acids. V trimming: 5 bases; J trimming: 6 bases; junction bases outside the gene matches: 12. What was sequenced were expressed TCRB transcripts, since all of the isolated RNA had been reverse transcribed. Sequenced by immunoSEQ multiplex PCR; TCRdb stores in-frame clones only, minus some. The sample includes a few hundred thousand clones, around an eighth of them seen just once. This clone was counted only a few times. Its antigen is unidentified.

The V and J genes are TRBV7-2 and TRBJ2-2; 7 nucleotides match TRBD1. The receptor was isolated from a young woman with type 1 diabetes. Sequences were obtained from naive CD4+ T cells from blood. Here the CDR3 reads CASSPYRGRGSGELFF. The CDR3 DNA follows: TGTGCCAGCAGCCCCTACAGGGGTAGGGGGTCCGGGGAGCTGTTTTTT.